Each of the 20 T cell receptor beta chains below was sequenced from the same sample in a study of cytomegalovirus exposure and HLA in healthy donors (dated by TCRdb to the late 2010s). Libraries were constructed by the immunoSEQ multiplex PCR assay. The table comes from immuneACCESS by way of TCRdb, which keeps in-frame sequences with V and J called. Part of the clones is missing from these tables; in studies checked, under half for an unresolved V gene and the rest for unknown reasons. The sample has 65,000 to 85,000 clones on record, 95% of them singletons. The ten top clones hold 0.55% to 0.75% of the sample. The source material was PBMCs. The receptors shown here come from a woman under 30 in good health and CMV-seronegative.

V and J are TRBV5-1 and TRBJ1-2; no clear D. This CDR3 contains 12 residues. The ends were cut back, 3 bases at V and 5 bases at J, with 8 bases in the middle. The V gene's germline CDR1 is SGHRS and CDR2 YFSETQ. CDR3 nucleotides: TGCGCCAGCAGCTACGACATGTATGGCTACACCTTC. Its protein is CASSYDMYGYTF.

V is TRBV29-1 and J is TRBJ2-7; 11 bases agree with TRBD1. Germline-derived CDR1 and CDR2 are SQVTM and ANQGSEA. Losses at the gene ends were 6 bases for V and 7 bases for J; bases not matched to a gene: 5. This CDR3 is built from 12 residues. The CDR3 DNA is TGCAGCGTCGGACAGGGGGCGAGGGAGCAGTACTTC. Translation gives CSVGQGAREQYF.

The rearrangement uses TRBV2 and TRBJ1-5; D call uncertain. This CDR3 is 14 amino acids long. V lost 7 bases, J lost 5 bases, and 15 bases lay in between. Germline V gene data show CDR1 as SNHLY and CDR2 as FYNNEI. In DNA form, the CDR3 reads TGTGCCAGCACCCGGCCAGGCGAAGATCAGCCCCAGCATTTT. This translates into CASTRPGEDQPQHF.

The chain couples TRBV9 to TRBJ2-1; 8 nucleotides align to TRBD1. The CDR3 runs 17 residues. V was clipped by 2 bases and J by 0 bases; unmatched bases: 7. In germline, CDR1 is SGDLS, CDR2 YYNGEE. CDR3 region: CASSVGGQVGSYNEQFF. In nucleotides, the CDR3 is TGTGCCAGCAGCGTGGGGGGACAGGTGGGCTCCTACAATGAGCAGTTCTTC.

The genes are TRBV7-2 and TRBJ2-7; D uncertain. Trimming removed 0 bases from V and 4 bases from J, with 7 bases in between. CDR1 and CDR2 from the germline V gene are SGHTA and FQGNSA. The CDR3 runs to 13 residues. For the CDR3, the DNA is TGTGCCAGCAGCTTAGCGGCGACTTACGAGCAGTACTTC. Its protein is CASSLAATYEQYF.

The J gene is TRBJ2-1, the V gene TRBV6-5, with 11 bases fitting TRBD2. V was pared by 4 bases and J by 7 bases, with 6 bases of the junction left unmatched. Germline assignment: CDR1 MNHEY and CDR2 SVGAGI. There are 15 residues in the CDR3. CDR3 in amino acids: CASSFTSGSRNEQFF. The CDR3 DNA follows: TGTGCCAGCAGTTTCACTAGCGGGAGCAGGAATGAGCAGTTCTTC.

The chain uses TRBV30 and TRBJ2-3; D gene unclear. The CDR3 sequence is 14 residues long. Germline CDR1 GTSNPN, CDR2 SVGIG (reference sequence). V was shortened by 6 bases and J by 2 bases, with 15 bases between the two germline ends. CDR3 amino acids: CACFTNLNTDTQYF. The CDR3 DNA reads as TGTGCCTGTTTCACGAATCTAAACACAGATACGCAGTATTTT.

The V and J genes are TRBV9 and TRBJ1-5; 10 positions agree with TRBD1. Losses at the gene ends were 10 bases for V and 2 bases for J; bases not matched to a gene: 27. CDR1 is SGDLS, CDR2 YYNGEE, per germline. This CDR3 contains 21 residues. The CDR3: CASRTREIVGTGVQGNQPQHF. CDR3 coding DNA: TGTGCCTCAAGAACCAGGGAAATTGTGGGGACAGGGGTCCAAGGCAATCAGCCCCAGCATTTT.

This chain links TRBV2 with TRBJ2-2; 11 bases map to TRBD2. The CDR3 has 17 residues. Germline V gives CDR1 SNHLY, CDR2 FYNNEI. After removal of 5 bases from V and 7 bases from J, the junction contained 12 bases not matched to a gene. CDR3: CASSLLMVAGGNGELFF. The CDR3 DNA sequence: TGTGCCAGCAGTCTCCTGATGGTAGCGGGGGGGAACGGGGAGCTGTTTTTT.

V and J are TRBV25-1 and TRBJ2-3; D gene unclear. Deletions cut 1 base from V and 6 bases from J, with 14 bases between. Germline assignment: CDR1 MGHDK and CDR2 SYGVNS. The CDR3 length is 15 residues. The CDR3 DNA reads as TGTGCCAGCAGTGAATTTGGCAGTTCATCGGATACGCAGTATTTT. Amino acids: CASSEFGSSSDTQYF.

CDR3 coding DNA: TGTGCCAGCAAGGCGGGGGGCGGGAGGAATGAGCAGTTCTTC. The encoded protein is CASKAGGGRNEQFF. J is TRBJ2-1 and V is TRBV7-6; the match to TRBD2 covers 8 bases. V gave up 7 bases and J gave up 7 bases; unmatched junction bases: 9. CDR1 and CDR2 from the germline V gene are SGHVS and FNYEAQ. The CDR3 is 14 residues long.

The V call is TRBV18, the J call TRBJ2-1, with unresolved D. This CDR3 is 14 amino acids long. V gave up 4 bases and J gave up 6 bases, with 13 bases separating them. Germline CDR1 and CDR2: KGHSH and LQKENI. The CDR3 region is CASSQLLDFNEQFF. For the CDR3, the DNA is TGTGCCAGCTCACAATTACTCGATTTCAATGAGCAGTTCTTC.

The V call is TRBV19, the J call TRBJ1-1, with D unresolved. The V gene's germline CDR1 is LNHDA and CDR2 SQIVND (reference sequence). The CDR3 is 15 residues long. V was trimmed by 6 bases and J by 1 base, leaving 15 bases between them. For the CDR3, the DNA is TGTGCCAGTAGCCCGGTCGGGGTACGGAACACTGAAGCTTTCTTT. This codes for CASSPVGVRNTEAFF.

The chain is built from TRBV7-2 and TRBJ1-2; 8 bases line up with TRBD1. The CDR3 is made up of 15 amino acids. V lost 1 base to trimming and J lost 7 bases; unmatched junction nucleotides: 8. Germline assignment: CDR1 SGHTA and CDR2 FQGNSA. CDR3 sequence (DNA): TGTGCCAGCAGCTTAGATCTCGGACAGGGTGGTGGCTACACCTTC. Protein product: CASSLDLGQGGGYTF. Looking up the rest from reference TRBV7-2 and TRBJ1-2 gives the full variable domain: GAGVSQSPSNKVTEKGKDVELRCDPISGHTALYWYRQSLGQGLEFLIYFQGNSAPDKSGLPSDRFSAERTGGSVSTLTIQRTQQEDSAVYLCASSLDLGQGGGYTFGSGTRLTVV.

The chain recombines TRBV18 with TRBJ2-7; TRBD2 matches at 8 bases. CDR1 and CDR2 from the germline V gene are KGHSH and LQKENI. The CDR3 is 16 amino acids. V shed 4 bases, J shed 4 bases, and the junction held 12 bases outside the gene matches. In DNA form, the CDR3 reads TGTGCCAGCTCACTGCGGGAGGCCTTCGGAGGATACGAGCAGTACTTC. It is translated as CASSLREAFGGYEQYF.

V usage is TRBV4-1 and J usage is TRBJ1-5; weak D call: TRBD1 (6 bases). The CDR3 loop spans 16 amino acids. V lost 1 base and J 7 bases, leaving 17 bases between the germline ends. Germline V gene sequence: CDR1 MGHRA, CDR2 YSYEKL. CDR3 residues: CASSQVWQGLGQPQHF. CDR3 nucleotides: TGCGCCAGCAGCCAAGTATGGCAGGGGCTAGGGCAGCCCCAGCATTTT.

The rearrangement joins TRBV30 to TRBJ2-1, with D unclear. V lost 3 bases to trimming and J lost 7 bases, with 13 bases between them. CDR3 size: 13 residues. Germline V CDR1 and CDR2: GTSNPN, SVGIG (reference sequence). The CDR3: CAWSDEWANEQFF. CDR3 nucleotides: TGTGCCTGGAGCGACGAATGGGCAAATGAGCAGTTCTTC.

V usage is TRBV20-1 and J usage is TRBJ2-1; perhaps TRBD2 as D (6 bases). V lost 1 base and J lost 10, with 8 bases in between. The CDR3 loop spans 11 amino acids. Germline V gene lookup returns CDR1 DFQATT and CDR2 SNEGSKA (reference sequence). Here the CDR3 reads CSARGGIEQFF. The CDR3 DNA reads as TGCAGTGCTAGAGGCGGGATCGAGCAGTTCTTC.

V gene TRBV9 combines with J gene TRBJ1-6, with TRBD1 matching 7 bases. Unmatched junction bases numbered 6, after V lost 3 bases and J lost 6 bases. The CDR3 consists of 15 residues. Germline assignment: CDR1 SGDLS and CDR2 YYNGEE. CDR3 sequence: CASSAAGTANSPLHF. In DNA, the CDR3 is TGTGCCAGCAGCGCCGCCGGGACAGCTAATTCACCCCTCCACTTT.

The CDR3 is CASSYRNQGNQPQHF. The CDR3 coding sequence is TGTGCCAGCAGTTACAGGAACCAGGGCAATCAGCCCCAGCATTTT. V usage is TRBV6-6 and J usage is TRBJ1-5, with no clear D. The CDR3 has 15 amino acids. Trimming removed 2 bases from V and 2 bases from J, with 10 bases in between. Germline V gene lookup returns CDR1 MNHNY and CDR2 SVGAGI (reference sequence).